This TCR beta chain was recorded in a study of cytomegalovirus exposure and HLA in healthy donors. Concerning this clone itself: The antigen remains unidentified.

The donors (healthy individuals) were bone marrow donors. Trimming cost V 1 base and J 4 bases; bases outside gene matches: 9. CDR3 length equals 17 residues. The germline V gene encodes CDR1 MGHRA and CDR2 YSYEKL. Study-wide findings and caveats: The listing of 150 or so TCR beta chains classed them as cytomegalovirus-associated. Certain sequence variants were highly shared and formed a cluster, and this cluster was likely a sequencing artifact. Follow-up analysis found HLA locus-dependent TCR association rates, highest for DRB1 and lowest for HLA-C.

Both 60 Vbeta primers and 13 Jbeta primers went into the PCR. Generated by immunoSEQ multiplex PCR, the TCRdb table keeps only in-frame clones and is missing some. Altogether about 97,000 clones are present, 83% being singletons, with the ten largest covering 2% to 3%. The sequenced sample was PBMCs. The V and J genes are TRBV4-1 and TRBJ2-3, with 9 nucleotides matching TRBD2. This TCR derives from a man aged 40-49 years in good health and CMV-seronegative. CDR3 sequence reads: CASSQVRAGGPSDTQYF. CDR3 DNA sequence: TGCGCCAGCAGCCAAGTGAGGGCGGGGGGGCCTTCAGATACGCAGTATTTT.